Following are 18 T cell receptor beta chains from one sample sequenced in a study of tumor-infiltrating lymphocytes in primary liver carcinoma. It was from about 21-30 mg of unsorted bulk tissue that RNA and DNA were co-extracted. Total RNA amounting to 500 ng was the source from which TCR beta cDNA was made with a constant-region primer. Three rounds of nested multiplex PCR with slightly modified ARM-PCR produced TCR beta libraries. Investigators reported that the first two PCR rounds, at 9 to 11 cycles each, used TRBV1-TRBV30 forward primers with a C-beta reverse primer. TCRdb reprocessed the multiplex PCR reads via MiXCR and lists one record per CDR3 protein. The sample yields fewer than 75,000 distinct CDR3 sequences, roughly two thirds seen once. The sample taken for sequencing was liver tumor tissue from sampling region 4. Subset reported: tumor region T4, right-lateral pole. These TCRs come from a man in his forties or fifties with primary liver carcinoma and hepatitis B virus infection.

As regards this clonotype: One junction end does not reproduce the germline sequence, and a read error may be involved. The chain uses TRBV5-6 and TRBJ2-1, with 7 bases matching TRBD2. The CDR3 covers 17 residues. Germline CDR1 reads SGHDT; CDR2 reads YYEEEE. The CDR3 sequence is CAISLVASGRIYNEQFF. The CDR3, as DNA: TGTGCCATCAGCTTGGTGGCTAGCGGCAGAATCTACAATGAGCAGTTCTTC.

The rearrangement joins TRBV6-1 to TRBJ2-5; TRBD2 is a possible D gene (5 bases). V was clipped by 10 bases and J by 2 bases, with 20 bases between them. The CDR3 covers 15 residues. The germline V gene has CDR1 MNHNS and CDR2 SASEGT. The CDR3 DNA sequence: TGTGCCATCACGAGGGCCGAGTCGGGACAAGAGACCCAGTACTTC. Translation: CAITRAESGQETQYF.

This clonotype has only a few counts. This clone may be a read error of a much larger clone one base away. The gene calls are TRBV5-1 and TRBJ2-1; 7 positions match TRBD1. With 3 bases clipped from V and 11 bases from J, the junction kept 5 bases outside the gene matches. This CDR3 has 12 amino acids. Germline V gene lookup returns CDR1 SGHRS and CDR2 YFSETQ. CDR3 sequence (DNA): TGCGCCAGCAGCTCCTACAGGGGCAAGCAGTTCTTC. It specifies CASSSYRGKQFF.

This chain uses TRBV7-3 with TRBJ2-1; 9 positions match TRBD2. The CDR3 sequence is 18 residues long. The germline gives CDR1 SGHTA, CDR2 FQGTGA. Losses at the gene ends were 5 bases for V and 5 bases for J; bases not matched to a gene: 16. CDR3 protein: CASSKGYAGLATNNEQFF. Written as DNA, the CDR3 is TGTGCCAGCAGCAAAGGATACGCGGGACTAGCCACCAACAATGAGCAGTTCTTC. Complete variable domain (other parts from reference TRBV7-3 and TRBJ2-1): GAGVSQTPSNKVTEKGKYVELRCDPISGHTALYWYRQSLGQGPEFLIYFQGTGAADDSGLPNDRFFAVRPEGSVSTLKIQRTERGDSAVYLCASSKGYAGLATNNEQFFGPGTRLTVL.

Points on this clonotype: A junction end diverges from the germline sequence, so it may reflect a read error. The chain couples TRBV6-6 to TRBJ1-1; tentatively, D is TRBD1 (6 bases). This CDR3 spans 13 amino acids. CDR1 MNHNY and CDR2 SVGAGI come from the germline V gene (reference sequence). The CDR3 nucleotides are TGTGCCAGTAGCACAGGGAAGACTACTGAAGCTTCCTTT. It specifies CASSTGKTTEASF.

The chain carries TRBV11-2 and TRBJ1-2; 7 nucleotides align to TRBD1. CDR3 length equals 15 residues. The V gene's germline CDR1 is SGHAT and CDR2 FQNNGV. CDR3 loop: CTSNSGGTALGGYTF. The CDR3 DNA reads TGTACAAGCAACTCAGGTGGGACAGCCCTAGGAGGCTACACCTTC.

As to this clonotype: Given the absence of the conserved phenylalanine or tryptophan at the CDR3 end, a read error is likely. The chain uses TRBV11-2 and TRBJ2-4, with no clear D. CDR1 SGHAT and CDR2 FQNNGV come from the germline V gene. The CDR3 has 15 residues. Trimming cost V 7 bases and J 0 bases, with 13 bases left between them. The CDR3 is CASTTAAVAKNIQYL. In DNA, the CDR3 is TGTGCCAGCACAACTGCGGCGGTAGCCAAAAACATTCAGTACTTA.

A word on this clonotype: A read error may produce the germline difference seen at one junction end. J is TRBJ1-2 and V is TRBV5-5; D is uncertain. The CDR3 consists of 15 residues. Germline loops: CDR1 SGHKS, CDR2 YYEKEE (reference sequence). DNA for the CDR3: TGTGCCAACAGCTTATCCGGGAGGGCCGACTATGGCTACACCTTC. This translates into CANSLSGRADYGYTF.

The V gene is TRBV11-2, the J gene TRBJ2-1; 9 bases are shared with TRBD2. Germline assignment: CDR1 SGHAT and CDR2 FQNNGV. This CDR3 has 16 amino acids. The CDR3 protein is CACSLELLAGMNKQFF. In DNA, the CDR3 is TGTGCATGCAGCTTAGAGCTCCTAGCGGGAATGAATAAGCAGTTCTTC.

On this clonotype itself: One end of the junction is discordant with germline, which a read error may explain. V gene TRBV5-6 combines with J gene TRBJ1-1, with D unclear. Germline lookup yields CDR1 SGHDT and CDR2 YYEEEE. The CDR3 runs to 14 residues. DNA for the CDR3: TGTGCCAGCAGCTTGCAGGATTTGAACACTGAACCTTTCTTT. This gives the protein CASSLQDLNTEPFF. Looking up the rest from reference TRBV5-6 and TRBJ1-1 gives the full variable domain: DAGVTQSPTHLIKTRGQQVTLRCSPKSGHDTVSWYQQALGQGPQFIFQYYEEEERQRGNFPDRFSGHQFPNYSSELNVNALLLGDSALYLCASSLQDLNTEPFFGQGTRLTVV.

On this clonotype itself: Sequence at one end of the junction differs from germline and may be a read error. The rearrangement links TRBV29-1 to TRBJ2-3, with TRBD2 matching 12 bases. The CDR3 sequence is 14 residues long. In germline, CDR1 is SQVTM, CDR2 ANQGSEA. The CDR3 reads CGGLAGLGTDTQYF. The CDR3 coding sequence is TGCGGCGGACTAGCGGGATTGGGCACAGATACACAGTATTTT.

As for this clonotype: A read error may produce the germline difference seen at one junction end. V gene TRBV6-2 or TRBV6-3 combines with J gene TRBJ2-7; 11 positions match TRBD2. This CDR3 comprises 15 residues. Germline V gives CDR1 MNHEY, CDR2 SVGEGT. The CDR3 spells CTSSRRTSGHYKQYF. CDR3 DNA sequence: TGTACCAGTAGCCGGCGGACTAGCGGGCACTACAAGCAGTACTTC.

J is TRBJ2-7 and V is TRBV6-1; 8 bases agree with TRBD2. This CDR3 has 14 residues. Looked up from germline, CDR1 is MNHNS and CDR2 is SASEGT. The ends lost 7 bases at V and 11 bases at J; junction bases unmatched: 16. The CDR3 is CASKAGLGITREYF. The CDR3 DNA follows: TGTGCCAGCAAAGCGGGACTAGGAATAACCAGGGAGTACTTC.

This clonotype was detected a few times. This may arise from a read error, as a much more abundant clone is one base away. The J gene is TRBJ1-1, the V gene TRBV30; D remains ambiguous. The CDR3 runs to 11 residues. Germline CDR1 GTSNPN, CDR2 SVGIG (reference sequence). CDR3 DNA sequence: TGTGCCTGGAGATGGAAGTTTGAAGTTTTCTTT. As protein: CAWRWKFEVFF.

This clonotype showed up many times. V and J are TRBV6-5 and TRBJ2-5; TRBD2 agrees at 9 bases. Germline CDR1 reads MNHEY; CDR2 reads SVGAGI. CDR3 length: 17 amino acids. The junction had 13 bases not matched to a gene; V was cut back by 4 bases and J by 4 bases. CDR3 sequence: CASSWSWVAGDGETQYF. CDR3 nucleotide sequence: TGTGCCAGCAGTTGGTCCTGGGTAGCGGGAGACGGAGAGACCCAGTACTTC.

A remark on this clonotype: Relative to the germline gene, one junction end is altered; a read error may explain this. The chain links TRBV28 to TRBJ2-5, with D possibly called TRBD1 or TRBD2 (6 bases each). The CDR3 extends over 13 amino acids. Germline V CDR1 and CDR2: MDHEN, SYDVKM. The DNA for the CDR3 is TGTGCCAGCAGTTCTAGGGGGGCAGTGACCCAATACTTC. This sequence encodes CASSSRGAVTQYF.

In regard to this clonotype: The junction departs from germline at one end; a sequencing error may be responsible. V and J are TRBV2 and TRBJ2-7; D is perhaps TRBD2 (5 bases). Germline V lookup: CDR1 SNHLY, CDR2 FYNNEI. The CDR3 is 16 amino acids. The CDR3 DNA is TGTGTCAGCAGCGCCATTAGCGCCCGATTCTCCTACGAGCAGTACTTC. Amino acid sequence: CVSSAISARFSYEQYF.

Concerning this clonotype: The DNA is left out, because the CDR3 cannot be placed on it with certainty; the CDR3 is given as TCRdb lists it. The V and J genes are TRBV11-2 and TRBJ2-6. The CDR3 totals 16 residues, both ends included. The germline V gene encodes CDR1 SGHAT and CDR2 FQNNGV. CDR3 sequence: CTSSLDVGAGANVLTF.